This T cell receptor (beta chain) was obtained from a study of control samples from healthy donors and cancer patients. This clone has a single count. Libraries were prepared by immunoSEQ multiplex PCR; TCRdb keeps only in-frame clonotypes and omits some of them. The data contain approximately 210,000 clones, about 91% of them singletons. Sequenced sample: blood. The sequence came from a man between 25 and 39 years old in good health.

CDR3 coding DNA: TGTGCCAGTAGAAGGTTGGACAGAGACACCGGGGAGCTGTTTTTT. It translates to CASRRLDRDTGELFF. The V gene is TRBV19, the J gene TRBJ2-2, with D possibly matching TRBD1 (6 bases). In germline, CDR1 is LNHDA, CDR2 SQIVND (reference sequence). The CDR3 is 15 residues long. V lost 6 bases and J 3 bases, leaving 14 bases between the germline ends.